This T cell receptor (beta chain) was obtained from a study of blood T cell repertoires in COVID-19 (dated by TCRdb to about 2020). A note on the overall study: Samples covering the acute and convalescent phases of COVID-19 were provided by collaborators in the United States, Italy and Spain. The material from the prospective study consisted of cDNA or gDNA derived from T cells, B-cell-depleted T cells, or PBMCs. Subjects who had been exposed to COVID-19, were actively infected with it, or had recovered from it provided the deeply sampled blood TCRbeta repertoires that made up the dataset. The repertoires were released in a freely available public database intended as a resource for research on the immune response to SARS-CoV-2. The samples were drawn from the first 160 participants of the ongoing ImmuneRACE study and from 1,254 subjects provided by 6 global collaborators. The sample metadata nearly always contained a de-identified subject ID, COVID-19 status, age in years and sex. Where HLA class I and class II types were available, the types were taken from metadata supplied by the sample provider, not from assay-based typing. Overall results and qualifications from the work: How much clinical and demographic metadata was included differed by source and by participant, and the metadata was provided uncurated.

TCRbeta CDR3 regions were amplified from genomic DNA by means of the immunoSEQ Assay, a bias-controlled multiplex PCR. As for how the authors treated the data: Within the assay, amplification of reference gene primers was used to estimate how many nucleated cells each sample contained. To quantify the absolute abundance of each unique TCRbeta CDR3 rearrangement, sequence reads were collapsed and filtered. For each sample, productive Simpson clonality was calculated as the square root of Simpson's diversity index over productive rearrangements. Held by TCRdb, this immuneACCESS table contains in-frame sequences only and omits some clones. Under half of the omission traces to an unresolved V gene where checked; the cause of the rest is unknown. V, J and clone size derive from that table, while D and trimming were established from the DNA sequence. The sample table shows some 260,000 clones, and roughly 88% are seen once. The ten most abundant clones make up 5% to 6.5% of the sample.

This clone has just a few counts. Its antigen specificity is not known. Nothing much larger sits one base from this clone, and base qualities are not available. The CDR3 spans 13 residues, from the cysteine through the valine. Only the CDR3 region is kept as DNA, spanning 39 bases read in frame from base 1. V is cut by 1 base and J by 6 bases, and the space between the germline ends is 10 bases. Taken from the germline V gene, the CDR1 and CDR2 loops are SGHVS and FQNEAQ. One collaborating source in Seattle enrolled patients while the patients were actively infected and followed the patients over time throughout the course of disease. Collaborating institutions collected whole blood in K2EDTA tubes following their own protocols. Collaborator samples were shipped for TCRbeta analysis as frozen whole blood, isolated PBMCs, or DNA extracted from either sample type.

Recombination connected TRBV7-8 to TRBJ2-7; a tentative D match to TRBD2 spans 6 bases. Sequenced sample: peripheral blood. This TCR came from a woman in her twenties or thirties with COVID-19, enrolled during active disease. CDR3 sequence: CASSLDGGGEQYV. DNA sequence: TGTGCCAGCAGCTTAGACGGGGGTGGCGAGCAGTACGTC.